This T cell receptor beta chain was obtained from a study of T cells after posttransplantation cyclophosphamide. Between the trimmed V and J ends, which lost 0 bases and 4 bases, there was a span of 13 bases. The CDR3 runs 15 residues. CDR1 SGHRS and CDR2 YFSETQ come from the germline V gene. Sequencing was performed with immunoSEQ multiplex PCR; in TCRdb, only in-frame clones are kept and a portion is missing. Captured here are about 38,000 clones, none seen once; the top ten comprise more than 2%. Whole-study results and caveats: Later blood repertoires were often dominated by clones from the donor CD8+ memory compartment. Blood and skin or GI T cell repertoires showed limited TRB overlap. TRB clonality was highly associated with recipient CMV seropositivity and reactivation.

Peripheral blood was collected from the related graft donor on the marrow donation day. This clone was counted many times. Antigen specificity is unknown. The rearrangement links TRBV5-1 to TRBJ1-1; no firm D call. This sequence was found in a man aged 50 to 60 in good health, CMV-negative, and a related stem cell transplant donor. Sample: PBMCs. CDR3 region: CASSLVGEGSTEAFF. The CDR3 region has the DNA TGCGCCAGCAGCTTGGTGGGAGAAGGGAGCACTGAAGCTTTCTTT.